The rows below give T cell receptor beta chains drawn from one sample of a study of cytomegalovirus exposure and HLA in healthy donors. The assay was immunoSEQ multiplex PCR, and TCRdb's table has in-frame clones only and misses some. The sample yields 30,000 to 40,000 clones, roughly four fifths seen once. Material for sequencing was PBMCs. All receptors come from a woman under 40 in good health and CMV-seropositive. CDR3s include the opening cysteine and the closing phenylalanine or tryptophan. Fields, in order: CDR3 length, J gene, V gene, D gene, clone size, CDR3 protein, CDR3 DNA. D genes are given only for firm matches. For some rows the clone size is stated as once, few or many, or as a class when expanded; others skip it.

14 TRBJ2-2 TRBV7-3 - - CASSLTRATGELFF TGTGCCAGCAGCTTAACCAGGGCCACCGGGGAGCTGTTTTTT
14 TRBJ1-1 TRBV2 TRBD1 - CASRTGLGWSEAFF TGTGCCAGCAGGACAGGGCTCGGGTGGTCTGAAGCTTTCTTT
16 TRBJ1-6 TRBV6-5 - once CASSYRGSSYNSPLHF TGTGCCAGCAGTTACAGGGGGAGCTCCTATAATTCACCCCTCCACTTT
13 TRBJ1-1 TRBV19 TRBD1 few CASSRQGATEAFF TGTGCCAGTAGCCGACAGGGGGCTACTGAAGCTTTCTTT
15 TRBJ1-2 TRBV6-6 - - CASSYSDRKVYGYTF TGTGCCAGCAGTTACTCCGACAGGAAGGTGTATGGCTACACCTTC
16 TRBJ1-3 TRBV19 - - CASSIEHHDSGNTIYF TGTGCCAGTAGTATCGAGCACCATGACTCTGGAAACACCATATATTTT
13 TRBJ2-3 TRBV2 - few CASSRDYTDTQYF TGTGCCAGCAGTCGGGATTACACAGATACGCAGTATTTT
14 TRBJ1-2 TRBV5-1 TRBD1 - CASSAGTGNYGYPF TGCGCCAGCAGCGCGGGGACAGGGAACTATGGCTACCCCTTC
16 TRBJ1-2 TRBV5-1 - - CASSALVGVSSYGYTF TGCGCCAGCAGCGCCCTGGTGGGAGTGTCTAGCTATGGCTACACCTTC
17 TRBJ1-4 TRBV19 - once CASSIARDGAGGEKLFF TGTGCCAGTAGTATAGCCCGAGATGGGGCCGGAGGGGAAAAACTGTTTTTT
15 TRBJ1-2 TRBV6-1 TRBD1 - CASRSRDRGQDGYTF TGTGCCAGCAGGAGCCGGGACAGGGGGCAAGATGGCTACACCTTC
11 TRBJ1-1 TRBV4-3 - - CASSQRGRAFF TGCGCCAGCAGCCAACGGGGGAGGGCTTTCTTT
14 TRBJ2-2 TRBV19 TRBD1 once CASREGGYTGELFF TGTGCCAGTAGGGAAGGGGGCTACACCGGGGAGCTGTTTTTT
14 TRBJ1-1 TRBV28 TRBD1 - CASRPGTGGRGAFF TGTGCCAGCAGGCCCGGGACAGGGGGCCGTGGGGCTTTCTTT
15 TRBJ2-1 TRBV2 TRBD1 large CASSSPGQTNNEQFF TGTGCCAGCAGTAGCCCGGGACAGACTAACAATGAGCAGTTCTTC
12 TRBJ2-1 TRBV11-3 - - CASSLEQGEQFF TGTGCCAGCAGCTTAGAGCAGGGTGAGCAGTTCTTC
12 TRBJ1-1 TRBV19 - - CASSVGTLEAFF TGTGCCAGTAGTGTCGGGACACTTGAAGCTTTCTTT
14 TRBJ2-3 TRBV28 TRBD2 - CASRYSGNTDTQYF TGTGCCAGCAGATATAGCGGGAACACAGATACGCAGTATTTT
17 TRBJ1-2 TRBV19 - - CASSIGPQADINYGYTF TGTGCCAGTAGTATAGGGCCACAGGCTGATATTAACTATGGCTACACCTTC
16 TRBJ1-1 TRBV23-1 TRBD1 - CASSLFPAFITGGAFF TGCGCCAGCAGTCTGTTCCCTGCTTTTATAACAGGGGGAGCTTTCTTT
13 TRBJ2-7 TRBV5-5 - - CASRTGTNYEQYF TGTGCCAGCAGAACCGGGACAAATTACGAGCAGTACTTC
14 TRBJ2-7 TRBV19 - - CASTPTSDSYEQHF TGTGCCAGTACCCCTACCAGCGACTCCTACGAGCAGCACTTC
16 TRBJ2-6 TRBV6-1 TRBD2 - CASSEESGGGANVLTF TGTGCCAGCAGTGAAGAGAGCGGGGGCGGGGCCAACGTCCTGACTTTC
14 TRBJ1-3 TRBV6-5 - - CASRKTVSGNTIYF TGTGCCAGCAGGAAGACAGTCTCTGGAAACACCATATATTTT
16 TRBJ1-4 TRBV15 - few CATSRDRGSVNEKLFF TGTGCCACCAGCAGAGATCGAGGCAGCGTTAATGAAAAACTGTTTTTT
13 TRBJ2-7 TRBV28 TRBD1 - CASKQGASYEQYF TGTGCCAGCAAACAGGGGGCTTCCTACGAGCAGTACTTC
14 TRBJ1-1 TRBV6-5 TRBD1 - CASSSPWTGRKAFF TGTGCCAGCAGCTCTCCCTGGACAGGGAGGAAAGCTTTCTTT
13 TRBJ1-2 TRBV30 - - CAGRTEVGYGYTF TGTGCCGGACGGACAGAAGTGGGGTATGGCTACACCTTC
15 TRBJ2-1 TRBV2 TRBD2 few CTSSSTSGSLNEQFF TGTACCAGCAGCTCGACTAGCGGGAGTTTAAATGAGCAGTTCTTC
11 TRBJ2-7 TRBV29-1 TRBD2 - CSVGGGYEQYF TGCAGCGTTGGCGGGGGTTACGAGCAGTACTTC
13 TRBJ2-3 TRBV6-6 TRBD2 - CATSGLVTDTQYF TGTGCCACCTCGGGACTAGTGACAGATACGCAGTATTTT
14 TRBJ1-5 TRBV6-1 TRBD1 few CASSRDRNPQPQHF TGTGCCAGCAGCAGGGACAGGAACCCTCAGCCCCAGCATTTT
16 TRBJ2-5 TRBV5-1 TRBD2 - CASSLILAGTQETQYF TGCGCCAGCAGCTTGATCCTAGCGGGGACTCAAGAGACCCAGTACTTC
16 TRBJ2-1 TRBV11-2 TRBD1 - CASTSRQGAFYNEQFF TGTGCCAGCACCTCCAGACAGGGGGCTTTTTACAATGAGCAGTTCTTC
14 TRBJ1-4 TRBV28 - few CASSEQGENEKLFF TGTGCCAGCAGTGAACAGGGTGAGAATGAAAAACTGTTTTTT
14 TRBJ2-2 TRBV18 TRBD1 - CASSPTPGQGELFF TGTGCCAGCTCACCAACACCGGGACAGGGGGAGCTGTTTTTT
12 TRBJ2-7 TRBV2 - - CASRGQPYEQYF TGTGCCAGCAGGGGACAACCCTACGAGCAGTACTTC
15 TRBJ1-2 TRBV7-9 TRBD1 few CSSSGHGQGNYGYTF TGTTCCAGCAGCGGCCACGGACAGGGCAACTATGGCTACACCTTC
14 TRBJ2-6 TRBV7-3 - - CASKEGPGANVLTF TGTGCCAGCAAGGAGGGCCCTGGGGCCAACGTCCTGACTTTC